The 29 T cell receptor beta chains listed next were all sequenced from one sample in a study of T cell repertoires in cytomegalovirus infection. For these TCRs, the target antigens are not known. TCRdb recomputed calls from the reads with MiXCR, one row per CDR3 protein. The sample has about 63,000 distinct CDR3 sequences; 20% are singletons. This sample comprised CD8+ T cells from cultured PBMCs, obtained from culture after CMV antigen stimulation. The receptors were sampled from a human donor in good health (CMV status not recorded). Some clones in this sample may be carry-over from other donors' samples.

This clonotype was detected once. The V gene is TRBV4-3, the J gene TRBJ2-2, with TRBD2 identical over 11 bases. Germline V gene lookup returns CDR1 LGHNA and CDR2 YSLEER. The CDR3 totals 17 residues. The V gene end was trimmed by 3 bases and the J gene end by 7 bases; junction bases not matched to a gene: 10. The CDR3 reads CASSHTSGGSRGGELFF. CDR3 nucleotide sequence: TGCGCCAGCAGCCACACTAGCGGGGGCTCCCGAGGCGGGGAGCTGTTTTTT.

This clonotype showed up just a few times. J is TRBJ2-7 and V is TRBV19; D unclear. The CDR3 is made up of 13 amino acids. Trimming left V 9 bases short and J 3 bases short, with 15 bases between. Per the germline V gene, CDR1 is LNHDA and CDR2 is SQIVND (reference sequence). The CDR3 sequence is CASAPFTGYEQYF. The DNA for the CDR3 is TGTGCCAGCGCCCCTTTTACGGGCTACGAGCAGTACTTC. Together with reference TRBV19 and TRBJ2-7, the CDR3 gives the full variable domain: DGGITQSPKYLFRKEGQNVTLSCEQNLNHDAMYWYRQDPGQGLRLIYYSQIVNDFQKGDIAEGYSVSREKKESFPLTVTSAQKNPTAFYLCASAPFTGYEQYFGPGTRLTVT.

The chain has TRBV11-3 and TRBJ1-1; D is possibly TRBD1 (6 bases). The V gene's germline CDR1 is SGHNT and CDR2 YENEEA. CDR3 length equals 13 residues. The germline V and J ends were trimmed by 5 bases and 5 bases, with 12 bases remaining between them. In DNA form, the CDR3 reads TGTGCCAGCAGCCCTATCCAGGGGACTGAAGCTTTCTTT. It specifies CASSPIQGTEAFF.

This clonotype was observed a handful of times. The gene calls are TRBV6-1 and TRBJ2-6, with D possibly being TRBD1 or TRBD2 (6 bases each). V dropped 7 bases and J dropped 0 bases, with 25 bases sitting between them. This CDR3 contains 20 residues. Germline CDR1 reads MNHNS; CDR2 reads SASEGT. DNA of the CDR3: TGTGCCAGCACTCAAGCGGATTCGGGGGCTGACTTCTCTGGGGCCAACGTCCTGACTTTC. Translating it yields CASTQADSGADFSGANVLTF.

This clonotype was detected only a few times. The chain couples TRBV6-5 to TRBJ2-2; tentative D call: TRBD1 (5 bases). The V end lost 6 bases, the J end lost 0 bases, and 14 bases lay between the germline ends. There are 16 residues in the CDR3. Per germline, CDR1 MNHEY and CDR2 SVGAGI. CDR3 protein: CASRTDSRANTGELFF. The CDR3 DNA follows: TGTGCCAGCAGAACCGACAGCCGCGCGAACACCGGGGAGCTGTTTTTT.

The genes are TRBV10-2 and TRBJ2-7; D may be TRBD1 (5 bases). V dropped 1 base and J dropped 2 bases, with 12 bases sitting between them. This CDR3 has 15 amino acids. CDR1 WSHSY and CDR2 SAAADI come from the germline V gene. The CDR3 spells CASSEFRASTYEQYF. In nucleotides, the CDR3 is TGCGCCAGCAGTGAGTTCAGGGCGAGCACCTACGAGCAGTACTTC.

The chain links TRBV6-1 to TRBJ1-1; no clear D gene. V lost 1 base, J lost 2 bases, and 8 bases lay in between. CDR1 and CDR2 (germline): MNHNS, SASEGT. There are 14 residues in the CDR3. CDR3 nucleotide sequence: TGTGCCAGCAGTGAAGTTCCGTTTAACACTGAAGCTTTCTTT. Protein: CASSEVPFNTEAFF.

CDR3 in amino acids: CASSVGLRGTNGNYGYTF. CDR3 nucleotide sequence: TGTGCCAGCAGCGTAGGTCTCAGAGGGACGAACGGTAACTATGGCTACACCTTC. The rearrangement uses TRBV9 and TRBJ1-2; D perhaps matches TRBD1 (5 bases). The CDR3 consists of 18 residues. Germline CDR1 is SGDLS and CDR2 is YYNGEE. Trimming took off 0 bases at V and 1 base at J, with 19 bases between the two ends. Drawing the rest from reference TRBV9 and TRBJ1-2, the complete variable domain is DSGVTQTPKHLITATGQRVTLRCSPRSGDLSVYWYQQSLDQGLQFLIQYYNGEERAKGNILERFSAQQFPDLHSELNLSSLELGDSALYFCASSVGLRGTNGNYGYTFGSGTRLTVV.

J is TRBJ1-5 and V is TRBV6-2 or TRBV6-3, with 7 bases aligning to TRBD1. V shed 8 bases, J shed 5 bases, and the junction held 12 bases outside the gene matches. The V gene's germline CDR1 is MNHEY and CDR2 SVGEGT. The CDR3 runs to 15 residues. The CDR3 region has the DNA TGTGCCAGCTCAAAACGGGAGGGGGCTTATCAGCCCCAGCATTTT. Protein sequence: CASSKREGAYQPQHF.

A few counts support this clonotype. The chain carries TRBV12-3 or TRBV12-4 and TRBJ1-1, with 8 bases identical to TRBD1. V lost 8 bases to trimming and J lost 1 base; unmatched junction nucleotides: 0. The CDR3 loop spans 12 amino acids. CDR3 sequence: CASGTGNTEAFF. In nucleotides, the CDR3 is TGTGCCAGCGGGACAGGGAACACTGAAGCTTTCTTT.

CDR3 in amino acids: CASSIAQGAKNEKLFF. The CDR3 DNA follows: TGTGCCAGTAGTATAGCCCAAGGGGCCAAGAATGAAAAACTGTTTTTT. The V gene is TRBV19, the J gene TRBJ1-4, with TRBD1 as a possible D gene (5 bases). Trimming stripped 1 base from V and 5 bases from J, with 14 bases between. This CDR3 comprises 16 residues. Germline CDR1 LNHDA, CDR2 SQIVND (reference sequence).

J is TRBJ2-3 and V is TRBV4-1; no clear D gene. Germline V gives CDR1 MGHRA, CDR2 YSYEKL. V was pared by 8 bases and J by 13 bases, with 13 bases between. The CDR3 is 10 residues long. In DNA form, the CDR3 reads TGCGCCAGCTCCAGTAATGTTAAGTATTTT. Its translation: CASSSNVKYF.

CDR3 sequence: CASSPWEAETQYF. CDR3 bases: TGTGCCAGCAGTCCGTGGGAGGCAGAGACCCAGTACTTC. This sequence joins TRBV7-2 and TRBJ2-5; a weak D match, TRBD2 (6 bases). The CDR3 has 13 amino acids. Trimming removed 6 bases at V and 4 bases at J, with 12 bases between. CDR1 is SGHTA and CDR2 is FQGNSA in the germline V gene.

This chain links TRBV7-8 with TRBJ2-5; 8 bases match TRBD1. Germline V gives CDR1 SGHVS, CDR2 FQNEAQ. V dropped 1 base and J dropped 4; count of bases not matched to a gene: 11. This CDR3 contains 17 residues. The DNA for the CDR3 is TGTGCCAGCAGCTTAGGGGCAGGGGGCATCCCCCGAGAGACCCAGTACTTC. This sequence encodes CASSLGAGGIPRETQYF. The full variable domain, its missing parts supplied by reference TRBV7-8 and TRBJ2-5, is GAGVSQSPRYKVAKRGQDVALRCDPISGHVSLFWYQQALGQGPEFLTYFQNEAQLDKSGLPSDRFFAERPEGSVSTLKIQRTQQEDSAVYLCASSLGAGGIPRETQYFGPGTRLLVL.

The V call is TRBV12-3 or TRBV12-4, the J call TRBJ2-7; the match to TRBD1 covers 9 bases. Germline trimming cut 8 bases from V and 1 base from J; bases unmatched to any gene: 12. The CDR3 sequence is 16 residues long. The CDR3 nucleotides are TGTGCCAGCGGTCGGTGGCCGGGACAGGGTTCCTACGAGCAGTACTTC. Amino acid sequence: CASGRWPGQGSYEQYF.

This clonotype turned up a few times. This chain joins TRBV19 and TRBJ1-5; possibly TRBD1 for D (5 bases). With 5 bases removed from V and 2 bases from J, the gap between germline ends came to 10 bases. The CDR3 totals 14 residues. Germline assignment: CDR1 LNHDA and CDR2 SQIVND (reference sequence). CDR3 loop: CASSFQGRNQPQHF. The DNA for the CDR3 is TGTGCCAGTAGTTTCCAGGGTCGCAATCAGCCCCAGCATTTT.

This clonotype was observed a handful of times. The CDR3 nucleotides are TGTGCCACCAGCAGAGATGGGACACCGAACACCGGGGAGCTGTTTTTT. Its translation is CATSRDGTPNTGELFF. The rearrangement links TRBV15 to TRBJ2-2; D perhaps matches TRBD1 (6 bases). Looked up from germline, CDR1 is LNHNV and CDR2 is YYDKDF (reference sequence). V gave up 0 bases and J gave up 0 bases, with 8 bases separating them. This CDR3 comprises 16 residues.

The gene calls are TRBV7-2 and TRBJ1-4; D gene unclear. The CDR3 extends over 17 amino acids. Germline lookup yields CDR1 SGHTA and CDR2 FQGNSA. V was cut by 2 bases and J by 0 bases, with 13 bases left in between. The CDR3 coding sequence is TGTGCCAGCAGCTTAAGAAACAGCTATGCAACTAATGAAAAACTGTTTTTT. Translating it yields CASSLRNSYATNEKLFF.

This clonotype was counted a few times. The chain carries TRBV6-1 and TRBJ2-3, with 10 positions matching TRBD2. CDR1 is MNHNS and CDR2 is SASEGT in the germline V gene. V lost 2 bases and J lost 1; bases outside the gene matches: 6. The CDR3 contains 17 residues. The CDR3 nucleotides read TGTGCCAGCAGTGAACGCGTCCTAGCGGGGGGCACAGATACGCAGTATTTT. Translating gives CASSERVLAGGTDTQYF.

This clonotype was observed a few times. This chain links TRBV9 with TRBJ2-3, with D hard to call. Trimming removed 1 base from V and 2 bases from J, with 14 bases in between. CDR1 SGDLS and CDR2 YYNGEE come from the germline V gene. The CDR3 length is 16 residues. The CDR3 nucleotides read TGTGCCAGCAGCGTAAATTGGGATCGGGCCACAGATACGCAGTATTTT. Its protein product is CASSVNWDRATDTQYF.

The rearrangement uses TRBV7-6 and TRBJ2-3; the D call may be TRBD1 or TRBD2 (6 bases each). The CDR3 spans 18 residues. V was clipped by 0 bases and J by 4 bases, with 20 bases between them. Germline CDR1 SGHVS, CDR2 FNYEAQ. In DNA form, the CDR3 reads TGTGCCAGCAGCTTAGCGAGGGGGGCAGAATGGCTTCCAGATACGCAGTATTTT. It codes for CASSLARGAEWLPDTQYF. The entire variable domain, with the rest obtained from reference TRBV7-6 and TRBJ2-3, is as follows: GAGVSQSPRYKVTKRGQDVALRCDPISGHVSLYWYRQALGQGPEFLTYFNYEAQQDKSGLPNDRFSAERPEGSISTLTIQRTEQRDSAMYRCASSLARGAEWLPDTQYFGPGTRLTVL.

The rearrangement links TRBV24-1 to TRBJ2-1, with 8 bases fitting TRBD2. The CDR3 is 15 residues long. Germline lookup yields CDR1 KGHDR and CDR2 SFDVKD. J gave up 4 bases and V 5 bases, and 6 bases lay outside the gene matches. The CDR3 sequence is CATSGGGLLYNEQFF. Here the CDR3 DNA reads TGTGCCACCAGTGGCGGGGGGTTGCTATACAATGAGCAGTTCTTC.

The V call is TRBV5-4, the J call TRBJ2-1; 14 nucleotides match TRBD2. Germline V gene sequence: CDR1 SGHNT, CDR2 YYREEE (reference sequence). V lost 4 bases to trimming and J lost 4 bases; unmatched junction nucleotides: 7. This CDR3 region has 17 residues. CDR3 sequence reads: CASSGAGTSGGYNEQFF. The CDR3 DNA follows: TGTGCCAGCAGCGGAGCCGGGACTAGCGGGGGTTACAATGAGCAGTTCTTC.

This chain connects TRBV7-6 to TRBJ1-1; tentatively, D is TRBD1 (5 bases). The V end lost 5 bases, the J end lost 7 bases, and 14 bases lay between the germline ends. CDR3 length: 13 residues. Looked up from germline, CDR1 is SGHVS and CDR2 is FNYEAQ. The CDR3 region is CASSPNWGDEAFF. The DNA of the CDR3 is TGTGCCAGCAGCCCAAATTGGGGGGATGAAGCTTTCTTT.

In its sample, this clonotype was seen a few times. The genes are TRBV6-2 or TRBV6-3 and TRBJ1-1; D uncertain. Trimming removed 2 bases at V and 4 bases at J, with 2 bases between. CDR3 length: 11 amino acids. The germline V gene encodes CDR1 MNHEY and CDR2 SVGEGT. This CDR3 reads CASSYATEAFF. Written as DNA, the CDR3 is TGTGCCAGCAGTTACGCCACTGAAGCTTTCTTT.

The table lists this clonotype with a few counts. The CDR3 region is CASSFGPAEDEQFF. CDR3 nucleotides: TGTGCCAGCAGCTTCGGGCCAGCGGAAGATGAGCAGTTCTTC. The V call is TRBV7-8, the J call TRBJ2-1; D perhaps matches TRBD2 (5 bases). CDR3 length equals 14 residues. V lost 3 bases and J lost 8, with 14 bases in between. Germline V gene sequence: CDR1 SGHVS, CDR2 FQNEAQ.

This clonotype has a handful of counts. V usage is TRBV7-6 and J usage is TRBJ1-1; maybe TRBD1 (6 bases). The CDR3 extends over 15 amino acids. CDR1 is SGHVS, CDR2 FNYEAQ, per germline. Deletions cut 6 bases from V and 5 bases from J, with 19 bases between. CDR3 sequence: CASSGSSGGNTEAFF. CDR3 DNA: TGTGCCAGCAGTGGAAGCTCTGGGGGCAATACTGAAGCTTTCTTT.

V and J are TRBV19 and TRBJ1-3; weak D call: TRBD1 (5 bases). The germline CDR1 and CDR2 sequences are LNHDA and SQIVND (reference sequence). This CDR3 has 15 amino acids. Trimming pared 8 bases from V and 0 bases from J, leaving 14 bases between. The CDR3 DNA reads TGTGCCAGTCTACCGCAAGGGGACTCTGGAAACACCATATATTTT. Translating it yields CASLPQGDSGNTIYF.

This clonotype was counted between two and nine times. V and J are TRBV28 and TRBJ1-6; 9 nucleotides align to TRBD1. The CDR3 loop spans 15 amino acids. Germline lookup yields CDR1 MDHEN and CDR2 SYDVKM. V dropped 7 bases and J dropped 6; count of bases not matched to a gene: 7. CDR3 in amino acids: CASKGTGMGNSPLHF. The CDR3 region has the DNA TGTGCCAGCAAGGGGACAGGGATGGGTAATTCACCCCTCCACTTT.